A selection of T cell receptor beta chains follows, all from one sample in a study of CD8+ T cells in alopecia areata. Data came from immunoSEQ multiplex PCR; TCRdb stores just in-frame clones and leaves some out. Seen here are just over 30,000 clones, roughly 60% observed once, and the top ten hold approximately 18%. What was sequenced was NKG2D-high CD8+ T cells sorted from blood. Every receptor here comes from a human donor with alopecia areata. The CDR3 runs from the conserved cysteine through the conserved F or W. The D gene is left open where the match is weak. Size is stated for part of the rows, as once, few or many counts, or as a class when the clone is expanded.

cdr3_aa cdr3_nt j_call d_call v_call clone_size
CATSISHRETQYF TGTGCCACCAGCATCAGTCATAGGGAGACCCAGTACTTC TRBJ2-5 . TRBV15 .
CASSPDTSSYEQYF TGTGCCAGCAGCCCGGACACGAGCTCCTACGAGCAGTACTTC TRBJ2-7 . TRBV27 .
CSVSGLAGYNEQFF TGCAGCGTTTCGGGACTAGCGGGATACAATGAGCAGTTCTTC TRBJ2-1 TRBD2 TRBV29-1 .
CASSLYGAPDTQYF TGCGCCAGCAGCTTATACGGGGCGCCAGATACGCAGTATTTT TRBJ2-3 . TRBV5-1 .
CASSAPLGNEQFF TGTGCCAGCAGCGCGCCCCTGGGCAATGAGCAGTTCTTC TRBJ2-1 . TRBV7-9 .
CASRQPTRTGSEQYF TGTGCCAGCCGACAACCCACCCGGACAGGATCCGAGCAGTACTTC TRBJ2-7 TRBD1 TRBV7-8 .
CASSIDPFNTGELFF TGTGCCAGTAGTATAGACCCATTTAACACCGGGGAGCTGTTTTTT TRBJ2-2 . TRBV19 .
CASSQVPRLAGGPGETQYF TGCGCCAGCAGCCAAGTCCCCCGACTAGCGGGGGGACCGGGGGAGACCCAGTACTTC TRBJ2-5 TRBD2 TRBV4-1 .
CASSQAGAGDEQFF TGCGCCAGCAGCCAAGCGGGGGCGGGGGATGAGCAGTTCTTC TRBJ2-1 . TRBV4-1 few
CASSLRDLMSETQYF TGTGCCAGCAGTTTAAGGGACTTAATGTCAGAGACCCAGTACTTC TRBJ2-5 . TRBV28 once
CASSFGSRLMETQYF TGTGCCAGCAGTTTTGGGTCTCGTTTGATGGAGACCCAGTACTTC TRBJ2-5 . TRBV27 .
CASSLAVGAHNEQFF TGTGCCAGCAGCTTAGCTGTGGGGGCCCACAATGAGCAGTTCTTC TRBJ2-1 . TRBV7-9 .
CASSYGGSSYNEQFF TGTGCCAGCAGTTATGGGGGGAGCTCCTACAATGAGCAGTTCTTC TRBJ2-1 . TRBV6-5 .
CASSPWGQPQETQYF TGTGCCAGCAGCCCATGGGGGCAGCCTCAAGAGACCCAGTACTTC TRBJ2-5 . TRBV27 .
CATSQFGQETQYF TGTGCCACCAGCCAGTTCGGACAAGAGACCCAGTACTTC TRBJ2-5 . TRBV15 .
CASSALLAGGPYEQFF TGTGCCAGCAGCGCCCTCCTAGCGGGGGGGCCATATGAGCAGTTCTTC TRBJ2-1 TRBD2 TRBV9 .
CASKVGGTDTQYF TGTGCCAGCAAGGTTGGGGGCACAGATACGCAGTATTTT TRBJ2-3 . TRBV7-2 few
CSVVSAAGELFF TGCAGCGTTGTGAGCGCTGCCGGGGAGCTGTTTTTT TRBJ2-2 . TRBV29-1 few
CASGSSGGTEAFF TGTGCCAGCGGCAGCTCAGGGGGGACTGAAGCTTTCTTT TRBJ1-1 TRBD1 TRBV9 once
CASSYGQGAYEQYF TGTGCCAGCAGTTACGGACAGGGAGCCTACGAGCAGTACTTC TRBJ2-7 TRBD1 TRBV6-5 .
CASSPWDRAYNEQFF TGTGCCAGTAGTCCATGGGACAGAGCCTACAATGAGCAGTTCTTC TRBJ2-1 TRBD1 TRBV19 few
CAWRQGITEAFF TGTGCCTGGAGACAGGGGATCACTGAAGCTTTCTTT TRBJ1-1 TRBD1 TRBV30 .
CASSSWGQWPDTQYF TGTGCCAGCAGCTCCTGGGGGCAGTGGCCAGATACGCAGTATTTT TRBJ2-3 . TRBV5-4 .
CASGLVLTVGKNIQYF TGTGCTAGTGGTTTGGTGCTGACCGTAGGCAAAAACATTCAGTACTTC TRBJ2-4 . TRBV12-5 .
CATSPNDRGDYEQYF TGTGCCACCAGCCCTAACGACAGGGGCGACTACGAGCAGTACTTC TRBJ2-7 TRBD1 TRBV15 .
CASSIAVGAYEQYF TGTGCCAGTAGTATTGCGGTAGGGGCCTACGAGCAGTACTTC TRBJ2-7 . TRBV19 .
CASSLGFADTQYF TGTGCCAGCAGTCTTGGGTTCGCAGATACGCAGTATTTT TRBJ2-3 . TRBV28 .
CSVGLSGSDEQFF TGCAGCGTTGGTCTTAGCGGGAGCGATGAGCAGTTCTTC TRBJ2-1 TRBD2 TRBV29-1 .
CASSRSAGELFF TGCGCCAGCAGCAGGAGTGCCGGGGAGCTGTTTTTT TRBJ2-2 . TRBV4-1 few
CASSAGGGYEQYF TGTGCCAGCAGTGCGGGGGGCGGATACGAGCAGTACTTC TRBJ2-7 . TRBV6-1 .
CASSITDTGELFF TGTGCCAGTAGTATAACTGACACCGGGGAGCTGTTTTTT TRBJ2-2 . TRBV19 once
CATSAGTGNEQFF TGTGCCACATCAGCGGGGACGGGCAATGAGCAGTTCTTC TRBJ2-1 TRBD2 TRBV19 few
CASADYQTYEQYF TGTGCCAGCGCTGACTACCAGACCTACGAGCAGTACTTC TRBJ2-7 . TRBV27 .
CASSYGQGGGNIQYF TGTGCCAGCAGTTACGGACAAGGAGGCGGGAACATTCAGTACTTC TRBJ2-4 . TRBV6-5 .
CSVEGQGNYGYTF TGCAGCGTTGAAGGGCAGGGTAACTATGGCTACACCTTC TRBJ1-2 . TRBV29-1 .
CASSYKGLGTEAFF TGTGCCAGCAGTTACAAGGGTTTGGGAACTGAAGCTTTCTTT TRBJ1-1 . TRBV6-5 .
CASSSPPSPTDTQYF TGCGCCAGCAGCTCACCCCCCAGCCCCACAGATACGCAGTATTTT TRBJ2-3 . TRBV5-1 .
CASNSWTGGYGYTF TGTGCCAGCAATTCCTGGACGGGCGGCTATGGCTACACCTTC TRBJ1-2 . TRBV28 .
CSAAGGSFYNEQFF TGCAGCGCAGCGGGGGGGTCTTTCTACAATGAGCAGTTCTTC TRBJ2-1 TRBD2 TRBV29-1 few
CASSLSNWDRGFEQYF TGTGCCAGCAGTTTAAGCAACTGGGACAGGGGATTTGAGCAGTACTTC TRBJ2-7 TRBD1 TRBV28 .
CASSPWTGETYEQYF TGTGCCAGCAGCCCATGGACAGGTGAAACATACGAGCAGTACTTC TRBJ2-7 TRBD1 TRBV7-2 .
CASSVNPGMGQNYNEQFF TGTGCCAGCAGCGTAAACCCCGGCATGGGACAGAACTACAATGAGCAGTTCTTC TRBJ2-1 TRBD1 TRBV9 .
CASSFSSGGGNEQFF TGTGCCAGCAGTTTTTCTAGCGGGGGAGGCAATGAGCAGTTCTTC TRBJ2-1 TRBD2 TRBV27 .
CSVEELGSKREQFF TGCAGCGTTGAGGAATTGGGCTCCAAGAGGGAGCAGTTCTTC TRBJ2-1 . TRBV29-1 few
CASSLDGSSYNEQFF TGTGCCAGCAGCTTGGATGGGAGCTCCTACAATGAGCAGTTCTTC TRBJ2-1 . TRBV5-6 .
CAWKTGGAVSGVYEQYF TGTGCCTGGAAGACAGGGGGCGCGGTGAGCGGGGTGTACGAGCAGTACTTC TRBJ2-7 TRBD1 TRBV30 .
CASSDPLAGVNEQFF TGTGCCAGCAGCGACCCACTTGCGGGGGTCAATGAGCAGTTCTTC TRBJ2-1 TRBD2 TRBV7-9 .
CATSRDTGGRINEQFF TGTGCCACCAGCAGAGATACAGGCGGGAGAATCAATGAGCAGTTCTTC TRBJ2-1 TRBD2 TRBV15 few
CASSQTAADTDTQYF TGCGCCAGCAGCCAAACTGCGGCTGACACAGATACGCAGTATTTT TRBJ2-3 . TRBV4-3 few
CASSLDSINYGYTF TGTGCCAGCAGTTTAGACAGCATTAACTATGGCTACACCTTC TRBJ1-2 . TRBV27 .
CASSESSHEQFF TGTGCCAGCAGTGAATCTAGCCATGAGCAGTTCTTC TRBJ2-1 . TRBV6-1 .
CATRTSGKASTDTQYF TGTGCCACCAGGACTAGCGGGAAGGCGAGCACAGATACGCAGTATTTT TRBJ2-3 TRBD2 TRBV15 .
CASNDRGLGGELFF TGTGCCAGCAACGACAGGGGCCTCGGCGGGGAGCTGTTTTTT TRBJ2-2 TRBD1 TRBV7-6 .
CSVELGPGGEQYF TGCAGCGTTGAACTCGGGCCAGGGGGCGAGCAGTACTTC TRBJ2-7 TRBD1 TRBV29-1 .
CASGPGTGYEQYF TGTGCTAGTGGTCCCGGGACGGGCTACGAGCAGTACTTC TRBJ2-7 . TRBV12-5 .
CASRSRGHSYGYTF TGTGCAAGTCGCTCCCGGGGACACAGCTATGGCTACACCTTC TRBJ1-2 . TRBV12-2 .
CASRHNRDRAKRTEAFF TGCGCCAGCAGACACAACCGGGACAGGGCCAAACGGACTGAAGCTTTCTTT TRBJ1-1 TRBD1 TRBV23-1 .
CASSVPGYNGDEQYF TGCGCCAGCAGCGTACCAGGGTATAATGGGGACGAGCAGTACTTC TRBJ2-7 . TRBV5-1 .
CASSFLGQGAPTSEQYF TGTGCCAGCAGTTTCTTGGGACAGGGGGCTCCGACGTCAGAGCAGTACTTC TRBJ2-7 TRBD1 TRBV27 .